One sample yielded the 27 T cell receptor beta chains listed below, sequenced in a study of blood T cell repertoires in COVID-19. Produced via immunoSEQ multiplex PCR; TCRdb's table is partial and in-frame only. The table includes approximately 150,000 clones, roughly 80% detected once. What was sequenced was peripheral blood. These receptors originate from a man aged 50 or older with acute or convalescent COVID-19.

The genes are TRBV29-1 and TRBJ2-7, with no clear D. Germline CDR1 and CDR2: SQVTM and ANQGSEA. V lost 4 bases to trimming and J lost 6 bases, with 13 bases between them. This CDR3 is 12 amino acids long. This CDR3 is CSVVERPGEQYV. The CDR3 DNA is TGCAGCGTTGTCGAACGGCCAGGCGAGCAGTACGTC.

J is TRBJ2-7 and V is TRBV27; TRBD1 agrees at 7 bases. J gave up 6 bases and V 5 bases, and 10 bases lay outside the gene matches. Looked up from germline, CDR1 is MNHEY and CDR2 is SMNVEV (reference sequence). This CDR3 is 14 amino acids long. The CDR3 bases are TGTGCCAGCAGTCAAGACAGGGCTTCGGGCGAGCAGTACTTC. Its protein is CASSQDRASGEQYF.

The chain joins TRBV5-6 to TRBJ2-2; D may be TRBD1 (5 bases). In germline, CDR1 is SGHDT, CDR2 YYEEEE. The CDR3 extends over 16 amino acids. V lost 4 bases and J lost 0, with 13 bases in between. CDR3 nucleotide sequence: TGTGCCAGCAGCCCTCTCGACAGACCGAACACCGGGGAGCTGTTTTTT. Amino acids: CASSPLDRPNTGELFF.

V usage is TRBV6-5 and J usage is TRBJ1-2; TRBD1 matches at 7 bases. V dropped 8 bases and J dropped 3; count of bases not matched to a gene: 3. This CDR3 contains 12 residues. Germline values: CDR1 MNHEY, CDR2 SVGAGI. As DNA, the CDR3 is TGTGCCAGCCGAACAGGGGACTATGGCTACACCTTC. Its translation: CASRTGDYGYTF.

The V gene is TRBV6-5, the J gene TRBJ2-7, with 11 bases that match TRBD2. The CDR3 has 14 residues. CDR1 and CDR2 (germline): MNHEY, SVGAGI. V trimming: 7 bases; J trimming: 2 bases; junction bases outside the gene matches: 4. This CDR3 is CASTLAGDTYEQYF. The CDR3 region has the DNA TGTGCCAGCACACTAGCGGGGGACACCTACGAGCAGTACTTC.

The chain uses TRBV6-6 and TRBJ1-5, with D maybe TRBD1 (5 bases). V was cut by 8 bases and J by 7 bases, with 18 bases left in between. The CDR3 totals 14 residues. Germline V gene lookup returns CDR1 MNHNY and CDR2 SVGAGI (reference sequence). The CDR3 is CASSWGREGQPQHF. The CDR3, as DNA: TGTGCCAGCTCATGGGGCAGGGAAGGGCAGCCCCAGCATTTT.

The CDR3 region is CASCGTGGTEAFF. The CDR3 nucleotides are TGTGCCAGCTGCGGGACAGGGGGTACTGAAGCTTTCTTT. The chain is built from TRBV6-5 and TRBJ1-1, with 11 bases identical to TRBD1. The CDR3 runs 13 residues. The V gene end was trimmed by 8 bases and the J gene end by 5 bases; junction bases not matched to a gene: 4. Germline CDR1 is MNHEY and CDR2 is SVGAGI.

The chain combines TRBV9 with TRBJ2-5; weak D call: TRBD1 (6 bases). Germline V gene data show CDR1 as SGDLS and CDR2 as YYNGEE. CDR3 length: 13 amino acids. Trimming stripped 10 bases from V and 3 bases from J, with 16 bases between. The CDR3 loop is CALKQGVEETQYF. In DNA, the CDR3 is TGTGCCCTCAAACAGGGAGTGGAAGAGACCCAGTACTTC.

V gene TRBV30 combines with J gene TRBJ2-5; D not certain. Germline CDR1 GTSNPN, CDR2 SVGIG (reference sequence). The CDR3 runs 13 residues. Between the trimmed V and J ends, which lost 0 bases and 3 bases, there was a span of 8 bases. The CDR3 DNA is TGTGCCTGGAGTGTTGGAACAGAAGAGACCCAGTACTTC. Protein sequence: CAWSVGTEETQYF.

This rearrangement joins TRBV5-8 to TRBJ2-1, with TRBD1 identical over 7 bases. The CDR3 is 13 residues long. Germline-derived CDR1 and CDR2 are SGHTS and YDEGEE. V lost 0 bases and J lost 13; bases outside the gene matches: 7. The CDR3 DNA reads as TGTGCCAGCAGCTTGGGAGGGGGCGTAAGCCAGTTCTTC. It codes for CASSLGGGVSQFF. Full variable domain (rest looked up from reference TRBV5-8 and TRBJ2-1): EAGVTQSPTHLIKTRGQQATLRCSPISGHTSVYWYQQALGLGLQFLLWYDEGEERNRGNFPPRFSGRQFPNYSSELNVNALELEDSALYLCASSLGGGVSQFFGPGTRLTVL.

The gene calls are TRBV5-4 and TRBJ2-4; possibly TRBD1 for D (5 bases). CDR1 is SGHNT, CDR2 YYREEE, per germline (reference sequence). V gave up 4 bases and J gave up 9 bases, with 23 bases separating them. This CDR3 has 16 residues. CDR3 nucleotides: TGTGCCAGCAGCGGAAAGGACCAGGAACAAGGGGCCATTCAGTACTTC. Protein sequence: CASSGKDQEQGAIQYF.

The chain has TRBV5-1 and TRBJ1-1, with 8 bases lining up with TRBD1. The V gene's germline CDR1 is SGHRS and CDR2 YFSETQ. The CDR3 is made up of 14 amino acids. J was trimmed by 8 bases and V by 4 bases; bases with no gene match: 10. This CDR3 reads CASSERQGLLEAFF. CDR3 nucleotides: TGCGCCAGCAGCGAACGACAGGGGTTGTTAGAAGCTTTCTTT.

This clone came up a few times. J is TRBJ2-7 and V is TRBV20-1, with TRBD1 matching 10 bases. V lost 3 bases to trimming and J lost 4 bases; unmatched junction nucleotides: 6. The CDR3 contains 14 residues. The germline CDR1 and CDR2 sequences are DFQATT and SNEGSKA (reference sequence). CDR3: CSASSRDRGYEQYF. The CDR3 DNA reads as TGCAGTGCTAGTAGTCGGGACAGGGGATACGAGCAGTACTTC.

The J gene is TRBJ1-5, the V gene TRBV1; the D call of TRBD1 is as the table states it, not checked on the DNA. TRBV1 is a listed pseudogene. CDR3 length: 15 residues. The CDR3 here is CTSSDSGHHNQPQHF. The CDR3, as DNA: TGCACCAGCAGCGACTCGGGACACCACAATCAGCCCCAGCATTTT.

V and J are TRBV5-5 and TRBJ2-7; maybe TRBD1 (6 bases). Deletions cut 4 bases from V and 2 bases from J, with 19 bases between. In germline, CDR1 is SGHKS, CDR2 YYEKEE (reference sequence). There are 16 residues in the CDR3. CDR3 sequence (DNA): TGTGCCAGCAGCCCCCAGCGCGGCGGACAGACCTACGAGCAGTACTTC. It specifies CASSPQRGGQTYEQYF.

The V gene is TRBV27, the J gene TRBJ1-2; 7 bases are shared with TRBD1. This CDR3 contains 13 residues. Trimming cost V 5 bases and J 3 bases; bases outside gene matches: 3. Per germline, CDR1 MNHEY and CDR2 SMNVEV (reference sequence). This CDR3 reads CASSGDRDYGYTF. CDR3 bases: TGTGCCAGCAGTGGAGACAGGGACTATGGCTACACCTTC.

The chain links TRBV19 to TRBJ2-7; possibly TRBD1 for D (5 bases). In germline, CDR1 is LNHDA, CDR2 SQIVND (reference sequence). The CDR3 covers 14 residues. Trimming removed 8 bases from V and 3 bases from J, with 17 bases in between. The CDR3 reads CASSDRLGNYEQYF. In nucleotides, the CDR3 is TGTGCCAGTTCCGACAGACTGGGTAACTACGAGCAGTACTTC.

This chain connects TRBV10-1 to TRBJ2-1; D gene unclear. Germline CDR1 and CDR2: WNHNN and SYGVQD (reference sequence). There are 14 residues in the CDR3. Trimming removed 0 bases from V and 10 bases from J, with 13 bases in between. CDR3 sequence: CASSESIGRSEQFF. The CDR3 DNA reads TGCGCCAGCAGTGAGTCGATTGGGCGCAGCGAGCAGTTCTTC.

There are a few counts of this clone. The rearrangement joins TRBV15 to TRBJ1-1; TRBD1 is a possible D gene (5 bases). Germline V lookup: CDR1 LNHNV, CDR2 YYDKDF (reference sequence). The CDR3 consists of 17 residues. The V gene lost 0 bases and the J gene lost 5 bases, with 19 bases spanning the gap. This CDR3 reads CATSRDHPGGGVTEAFF. For the CDR3, the DNA is TGTGCCACCAGCAGAGATCACCCGGGTGGGGGGGTTACTGAAGCTTTCTTT.

The chain links TRBV6-5 to TRBJ2-2, with 8 bases aligning to TRBD1. Germline CDR1 and CDR2: MNHEY and SVGAGI. This CDR3 is built from 14 residues. The trim removed 6 bases at V and 5 bases at J, leaving 5 bases unmatched. Here the CDR3 DNA reads TGTGCCAGCAGCCCACAGGGGGGTACCGGGGAGCTGTTTTTT. Translated, it gives CASSPQGGTGELFF.

V and J are TRBV24-1 and TRBJ1-2; a weak D match, TRBD1 (6 bases). V lost 1 base, J lost 2 bases, and 13 bases lay in between. This CDR3 has 16 residues. CDR1 and CDR2 (germline): KGHDR, SFDVKD. For the CDR3, the DNA is TGTGCCACCAGTGATTTCTACAGGGAGGGCAACTATGGCTACACCTTC. This sequence encodes CATSDFYREGNYGYTF.

The chain carries TRBV5-4 and TRBJ1-2; 7 bases fit TRBD1. Germline V gene data show CDR1 as SGHNT and CDR2 as YYREEE (reference sequence). This CDR3 spans 14 amino acids. Trimming removed 2 bases from V and 5 bases from J; junction bases left unmatched: 6. This CDR3 reads CASSLGGGEYGYTF. The CDR3, as DNA: TGTGCCAGCAGCTTAGGAGGGGGCGAGTATGGCTACACCTTC.

V is TRBV29-1 and J is TRBJ2-3, with 11 bases identical to TRBD2. CDR3 length: 14 amino acids. Trimming took 4 bases from V and 0 from J; bases not matched to a gene: 0. Germline CDR1 and CDR2: SQVTM and ANQGSEA. The CDR3 DNA reads TGCAGCGTTGGGACTAGCGGGAGCACAGATACGCAGTATTTT. It translates to CSVGTSGSTDTQYF.

This clone came up a few times. Here the CDR3 reads CASSQRDNNSPLHF. For the CDR3, the DNA is TGTGCCAGCAGCCAGAGGGACAATAATTCACCCCTCCACTTT. V is TRBV11-2 and J is TRBJ1-6; possibly TRBD1 for D (6 bases). The germline gives CDR1 SGHAT, CDR2 FQNNGV. Deletions cut 5 bases from V and 5 bases from J, with 10 bases between. This CDR3 has 14 amino acids.

This chain links TRBV6-5 with TRBJ1-2; D gene uncertain. Per germline, CDR1 MNHEY and CDR2 SVGAGI. This CDR3 region has 14 residues. Trimming pared 6 bases from V and 8 bases from J, leaving 19 bases between. In nucleotides, the CDR3 is TGTGCCAGCAGCTTTGCCGGCAGGTCAGGCGGCTACACCTTC. It translates to CASSFAGRSGGYTF.

In this sample, this clone turned up a few times. This sequence joins TRBV28 and TRBJ2-3; D is perhaps TRBD2 (5 bases). Deletions cut 3 bases from V and 0 bases from J, with 13 bases between. Germline assignment: CDR1 MDHEN and CDR2 SYDVKM. This CDR3 contains 16 residues. The DNA for the CDR3 is TGTGCCAGCAGTTTGACATCAGGACTTAGCACAGATACGCAGTATTTT. The encoded protein is CASSLTSGLSTDTQYF.

In its sample, this clone was seen many times. The chain combines TRBV27 with TRBJ2-7; 7 nucleotides line up with TRBD1. The ends lost 5 bases at V and 3 bases at J; junction bases unmatched: 7. CDR3 size: 14 residues. Germline loops: CDR1 MNHEY, CDR2 SMNVEV (reference sequence). CDR3 DNA sequence: TGTGCCAGCAGTCCCGTGACAGGGTTCTACGAGCAGTACGTC. Encoded protein: CASSPVTGFYEQYV.